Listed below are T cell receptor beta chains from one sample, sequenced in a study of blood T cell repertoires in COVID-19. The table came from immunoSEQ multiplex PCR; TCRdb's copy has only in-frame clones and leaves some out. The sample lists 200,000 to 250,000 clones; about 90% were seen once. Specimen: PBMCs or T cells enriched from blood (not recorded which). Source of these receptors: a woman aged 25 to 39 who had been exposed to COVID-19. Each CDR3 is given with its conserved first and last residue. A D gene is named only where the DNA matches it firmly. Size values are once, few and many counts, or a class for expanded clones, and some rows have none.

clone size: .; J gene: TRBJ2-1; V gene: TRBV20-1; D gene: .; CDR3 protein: CSALLGNEQFF; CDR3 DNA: TGCAGTGCCTTACTCGGCAATGAGCAGTTCTTC
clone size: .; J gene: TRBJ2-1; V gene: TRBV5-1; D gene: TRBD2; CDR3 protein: CASSLVAGNEQFF; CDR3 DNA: TGCGCCAGCAGCTTGGTAGCGGGGAATGAGCAGTTCTTC
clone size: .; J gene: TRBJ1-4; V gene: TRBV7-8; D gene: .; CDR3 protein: CASSLRPTGQNEKLFF; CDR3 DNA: TGTGCCAGCAGCTTACGCCCGACAGGTCAAAATGAAAAACTGTTTTTT
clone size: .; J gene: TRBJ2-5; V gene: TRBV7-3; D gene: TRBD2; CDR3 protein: CASSLTSQREAQTQYF; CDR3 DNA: TGTGCCAGCAGCTTAACCTCGCAGCGGGAGGCGCAGACCCAGTACTTC
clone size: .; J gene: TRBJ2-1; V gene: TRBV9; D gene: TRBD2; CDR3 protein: CASSVSGSTYNEQFF; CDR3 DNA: TGTGCCAGCAGCGTTAGCGGGAGCACCTACAATGAGCAGTTCTTC
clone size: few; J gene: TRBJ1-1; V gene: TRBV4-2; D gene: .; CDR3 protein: CASSQDTGKGEAFF; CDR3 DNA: TGTGCCAGCAGCCAAGATACAGGGAAGGGTGAAGCTTTCTTT
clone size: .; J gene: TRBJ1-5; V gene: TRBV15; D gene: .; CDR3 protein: CATNSPDQPQHF; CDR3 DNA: TGTGCCACGAACAGTCCTGATCAGCCCCAGCATTTT
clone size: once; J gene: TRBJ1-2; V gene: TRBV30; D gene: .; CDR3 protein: CAWSVRWGRRLTNYGYTF; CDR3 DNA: TGTGCCTGGAGTGTACGGTGGGGCAGGAGACTTACTAACTATGGCTACACCTTC
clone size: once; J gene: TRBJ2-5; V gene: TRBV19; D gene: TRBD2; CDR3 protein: CASKLAGEETQYF; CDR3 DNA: TGTGCCAGTAAACTAGCGGGAGAAGAGACCCAGTACTTC
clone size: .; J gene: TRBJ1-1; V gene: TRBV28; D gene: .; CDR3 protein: CASSFLNTEAFF; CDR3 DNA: TGTGCCAGCAGTTTCCTTAACACTGAAGCTTTCTTT
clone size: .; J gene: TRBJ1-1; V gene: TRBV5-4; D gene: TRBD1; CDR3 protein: CASSLDKGANTEAFF; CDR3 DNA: TGTGCCAGCAGCTTGGATAAGGGGGCGAACACTGAAGCTTTCTTT
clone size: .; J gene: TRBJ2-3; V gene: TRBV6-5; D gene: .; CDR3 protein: CASITGHATDTQYF; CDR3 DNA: TGTGCCAGCATCACCGGACACGCCACAGATACGCAGTATTTT
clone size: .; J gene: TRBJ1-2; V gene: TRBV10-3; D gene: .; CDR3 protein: CAITHTGIYGYTF; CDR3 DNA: TGTGCCATTACCCATACAGGGATCTACGGCTACACCTTC
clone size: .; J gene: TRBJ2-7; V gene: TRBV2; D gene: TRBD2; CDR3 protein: CASMRDYVSYEQYF; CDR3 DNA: TGTGCCAGCATGAGGGACTACGTTTCCTACGAGCAGTACTTC
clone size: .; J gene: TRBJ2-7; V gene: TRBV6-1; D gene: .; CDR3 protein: CASSEAKSSYEQYF; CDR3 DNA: TGTGCCAGCAGTGAAGCTAAGAGCTCCTACGAGCAGTACTTC
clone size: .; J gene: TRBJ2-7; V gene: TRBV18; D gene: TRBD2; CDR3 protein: CASSPSGSSYEQYF; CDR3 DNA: TGTGCCAGCTCACCTAGCGGGAGCTCCTACGAGCAGTACTTC
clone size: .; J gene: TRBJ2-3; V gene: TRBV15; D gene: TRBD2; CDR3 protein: CATSLLAGADTQYF; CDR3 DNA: TGTGCCACCAGCCTACTAGCGGGAGCAGATACGCAGTATTTT
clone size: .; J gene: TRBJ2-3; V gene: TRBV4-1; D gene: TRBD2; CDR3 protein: CASGTSDRTDTQYF; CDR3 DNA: TGCGCCAGCGGCACTAGCGATCGCACAGATACGCAGTATTTT
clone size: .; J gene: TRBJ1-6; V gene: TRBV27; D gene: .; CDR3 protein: CASSFSQGRYNSPLHF; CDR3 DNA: TGTGCCAGCAGTTTCTCTCAGGGGCGGTATAATTCACCCCTCCACTTT
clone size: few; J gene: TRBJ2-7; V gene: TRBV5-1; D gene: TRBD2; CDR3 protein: CASSSLQGLEYEQYF; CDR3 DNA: TGCGCCAGCAGCTCTCTGCAAGGACTAGAATACGAGCAGTACTTC
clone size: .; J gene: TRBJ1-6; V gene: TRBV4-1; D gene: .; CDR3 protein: CASSLGGLNSPLHF; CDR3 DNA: TGCGCCAGCAGCCTGGGGGGGTTGAATTCACCCCTCCACTTT
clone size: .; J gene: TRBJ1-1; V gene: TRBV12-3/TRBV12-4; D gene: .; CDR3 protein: CASRGTLNTEAFF; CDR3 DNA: TGTGCCAGCAGGGGGACACTGAACACTGAAGCTTTCTTT
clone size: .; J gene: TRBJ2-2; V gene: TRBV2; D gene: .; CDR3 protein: CASSGTASTGELFF; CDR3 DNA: TGTGCCAGCAGTGGCACAGCTTCCACCGGGGAGCTGTTTTTT
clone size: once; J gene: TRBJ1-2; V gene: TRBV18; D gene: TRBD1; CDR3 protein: CASSAGQGAEGYTF; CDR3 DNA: TGTGCCAGCTCAGCCGGACAGGGGGCGGAGGGCTACACCTTC
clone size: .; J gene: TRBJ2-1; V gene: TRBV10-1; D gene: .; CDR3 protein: CASSEGWGGSSYNEQFF; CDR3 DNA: TGCGCCAGCAGTGAGGGATGGGGAGGCAGCTCCTACAATGAGCAGTTCTTC
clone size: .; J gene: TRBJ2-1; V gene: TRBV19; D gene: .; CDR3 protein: CASTVSGVAYNEQFF; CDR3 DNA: TGTGCCAGTACGGTTAGCGGAGTTGCCTACAATGAGCAGTTCTTC
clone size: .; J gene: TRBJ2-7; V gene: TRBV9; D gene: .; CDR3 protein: CASSVDLVGVDEQYF; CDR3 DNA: TGTGCCAGCAGCGTAGACCTGGTCGGGGTGGACGAGCAGTACTTC
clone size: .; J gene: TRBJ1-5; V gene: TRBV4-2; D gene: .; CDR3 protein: CASSQGGAEQPQHF; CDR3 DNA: TGTGCCAGCAGCCAAGGGGGCGCGGAGCAGCCCCAGCATTTT
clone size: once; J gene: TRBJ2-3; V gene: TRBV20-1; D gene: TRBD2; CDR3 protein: CSASRSGSADTQYF; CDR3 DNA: TGCAGTGCTAGTCGAAGCGGGAGCGCAGATACGCAGTATTTT
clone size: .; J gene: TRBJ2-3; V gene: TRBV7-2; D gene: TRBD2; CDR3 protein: CASSPRGDDTDTQYF; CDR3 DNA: TGTGCCAGCAGCCCCCGGGGGGATGACACAGATACGCAGTATTTT
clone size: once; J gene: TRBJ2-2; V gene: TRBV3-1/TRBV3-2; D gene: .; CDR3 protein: CASSQWSTNTGELFF; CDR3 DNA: TGTGCCAGCAGCCAGTGGAGTACTAACACCGGGGAGCTGTTTTTT
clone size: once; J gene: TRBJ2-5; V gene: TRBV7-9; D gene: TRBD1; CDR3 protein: CASSSKGDRGQETQYF; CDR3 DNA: TGTGCCAGCAGCTCCAAAGGGGACAGGGGTCAAGAGACCCAGTACTTC
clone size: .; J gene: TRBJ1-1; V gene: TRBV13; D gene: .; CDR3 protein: CASSRTASAFF; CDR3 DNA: TGTGCCAGCAGCAGGACAGCCTCGGCTTTCTTT
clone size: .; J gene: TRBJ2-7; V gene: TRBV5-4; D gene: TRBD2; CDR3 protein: CASSLESGRLYEQYF; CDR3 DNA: TGTGCCAGCAGCTTGGAGAGCGGGAGGCTATACGAGCAGTACTTC
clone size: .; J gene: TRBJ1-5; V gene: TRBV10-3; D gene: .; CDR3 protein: CAISESIGGLTQHF; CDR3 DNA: TGTGCCATCAGTGAGTCAATTGGCGGGCTGACCCAGCATTTT
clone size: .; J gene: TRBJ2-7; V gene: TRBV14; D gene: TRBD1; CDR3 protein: CASSLTGGSSYEQYF; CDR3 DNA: TGTGCCAGCAGCCTCACAGGGGGAAGCTCCTACGAGCAGTACTTC
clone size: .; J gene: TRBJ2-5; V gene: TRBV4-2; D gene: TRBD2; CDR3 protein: CASSQEPSGKRGETQYF; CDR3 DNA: TGTGCCAGCAGCCAAGAGCCTAGCGGGAAGAGGGGAGAGACCCAGTACTTC
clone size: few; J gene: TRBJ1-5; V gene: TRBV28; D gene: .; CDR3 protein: CASSYGHHNQPQHF; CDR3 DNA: TGTGCCAGCAGTTACGGACACCACAATCAGCCCCAGCATTTT
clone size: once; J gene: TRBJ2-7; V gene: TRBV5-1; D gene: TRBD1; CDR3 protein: CASSTSQGALAYEQYF; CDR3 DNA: TGCGCCAGCAGCACGAGTCAGGGGGCCTTGGCCTACGAGCAGTACTTC
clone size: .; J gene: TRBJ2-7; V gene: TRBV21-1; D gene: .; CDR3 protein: CASSKSDGQGWEEQYF; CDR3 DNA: TGTGCCAGCAGCAAATCCGACGGACAGGGGTGGGAGGAGCAGTACTTC
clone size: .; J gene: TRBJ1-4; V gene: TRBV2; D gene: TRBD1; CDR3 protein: CASSSTGEWAEKLFF; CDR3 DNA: TGTGCCAGCAGTTCCACAGGGGAATGGGCTGAAAAACTGTTTTTT
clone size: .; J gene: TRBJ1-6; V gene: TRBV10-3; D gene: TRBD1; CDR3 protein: CAINPTGGDSPLHF; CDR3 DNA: TGTGCCATCAACCCGACAGGGGGTGATTCACCCCTCCACTTT
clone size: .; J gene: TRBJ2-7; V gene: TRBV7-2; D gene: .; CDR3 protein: CASSPSPSYYEQYF; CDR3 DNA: TGTGCCAGCAGCCCCTCCCCCTCCTATTACGAGCAGTACTTC
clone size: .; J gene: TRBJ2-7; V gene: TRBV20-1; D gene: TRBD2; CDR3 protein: CSAKAGREQYF; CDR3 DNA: TGCAGTGCTAAAGCGGGACGAGAGCAGTACTTC
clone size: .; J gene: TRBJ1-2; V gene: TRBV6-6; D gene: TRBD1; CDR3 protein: CASSRTGGGLANYGYTF; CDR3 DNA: TGTGCCAGCAGTCGAACAGGGGGAGGGCTCGCAAACTATGGCTACACCTTC
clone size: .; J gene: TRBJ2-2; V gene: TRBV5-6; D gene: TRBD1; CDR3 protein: CASSPGTGVGELFF; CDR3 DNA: TGTGCCAGCAGCCCTGGGACAGGGGTAGGGGAGCTGTTTTTT